The entry below gives a single T cell receptor beta chain sequence along with its context. Per the germline V gene, CDR1 is MNHEY and CDR2 is SMNVEV (reference sequence). The CDR3 sequence is 18 residues long. V was shortened by 1 base and J by 2 bases, with 17 bases between the two germline ends. Profiling relied on immunoSEQ multiplex PCR, and the TCRdb table lists in-frame clones only, not all of them. Of about 55,000 clones listed, about 90% are singletons. This entry is derived from a study of T cell changes during pregnancy in multiple sclerosis. This chain connects TRBV27 to TRBJ2-2; D may be TRBD2 (7 bases). This receptor was taken from a female donor with multiple sclerosis, enrolled in a pregnancy study. The specimen was CD4+ T cells from peripheral blood mononuclear cells, collected in the first trimester of pregnancy. The CDR3 nucleotides are TGTGCCAGCAGTTTATATGGGGGGGGCGTTCTTAACACCGGGGAGCTGTTTTTT. Translation gives CASSLYGGGVLNTGELFF.